These 10 T cell receptor beta chains were all obtained from the same sample, sequenced in a study of Tregs in tolerant kidney transplant recipients. Produced via immunoSEQ multiplex PCR; TCRdb's table is partial and in-frame only. The table records roughly 250,000 clones, roughly 84% of them present only once. The sample was CD4+ T cells from blood. These receptor sequences come from a human donor in good health.

V gene TRBV5-1 combines with J gene TRBJ2-5; D is unresolved. Trimming took 6 bases from V and 2 from J, leaving 17 bases between them. CDR3 size: 15 residues. Germline CDR1 is SGHRS and CDR2 is YFSETQ. This chain's CDR3 is CASNPIFTSQETQYF. The CDR3 nucleotides read TGCGCCAGCAACCCTATCTTCACCTCACAAGAGACCCAGTACTTC.

V gene TRBV29-1 combines with J gene TRBJ1-1; D gene ambiguous. The germline gives CDR1 SQVTM, CDR2 ANQGSEA. The CDR3 has 13 residues. The ends were cut back, 6 bases at V and 1 base at J, with 12 bases in the middle. The CDR3 region is CSVELQQNTEAFF. The CDR3 nucleotides are TGCAGCGTGGAATTACAGCAGAACACTGAAGCTTTCTTT. The full variable domain, rest sourced from reference TRBV29-1 and TRBJ1-1, is SAVISQKPSRDICQRGTSLTIQCQVDSQVTMMFWYRQQPGQSLTLIATANQGSEATYESGFVIDKFPISRPNLTFSTLTVSNMSPEDSSIYLCSVELQQNTEAFFGQGTRLTVV.

This sequence joins TRBV18 and TRBJ2-1; 16 nucleotides match TRBD2. The CDR3 loop spans 17 amino acids. V shed 3 bases and J 8 bases; nucleotides not matched to a gene: 7. Germline-derived CDR1 and CDR2 are KGHSH and LQKENI. DNA of the CDR3: TGTGCCAGCTCACCTTTTCTGGGACTAGCGGGAGGGGATGAGCAGTTCTTC. It codes for CASSPFLGLAGGDEQFF.

The chain joins TRBV5-1 to TRBJ2-2; D is unclear. Germline V lookup: CDR1 SGHRS, CDR2 YFSETQ. CDR3 size: 13 residues. V dropped 2 bases and J dropped 3 bases, with 5 bases sitting between them. The CDR3 DNA follows: TGCGCCAGCAGCTTTGGGGACACCGGGGAGCTGTTTTTT. Translating gives CASSFGDTGELFF.

The rearrangement joins TRBV5-1 to TRBJ2-3, with 7 nucleotides matching TRBD2. The CDR3 spans 15 residues. The germline gives CDR1 SGHRS, CDR2 YFSETQ. V was clipped by 7 bases and J by 5 bases; unmatched bases: 13. The CDR3 is CASPGSGGEGDTQYF. The CDR3 DNA follows: TGCGCCAGCCCTGGGAGTGGGGGGGAAGGAGATACGCAGTATTTT.

This chain joins TRBV18 and TRBJ2-4, with a tentative D call TRBD1 (5 bases). This CDR3 region has 13 residues. Germline V gene lookup returns CDR1 KGHSH and CDR2 LQKENI. Trimming left V 6 bases short and J 3 bases short, with 9 bases between. CDR3 protein: CASSGDSKNIQYF. CDR3 coding DNA: TGTGCCAGCTCGGGCGACAGCAAAAACATTCAGTACTTC.

The V gene is TRBV15, the J gene TRBJ2-7, with 14 bases that match TRBD2. V lost 0 bases to trimming and J lost 2 bases; unmatched junction nucleotides: 9. The CDR3 extends over 19 amino acids. Germline-derived CDR1 and CDR2 are LNHNV and YYDKDF (reference sequence). The CDR3, as DNA: TGTGCCACCAGCAGAGAAAGGAATCCGGGACTAGCGGGAGCCTACGAGCAGTACTTC. It yields the protein CATSRERNPGLAGAYEQYF.

The V call is TRBV2, the J call TRBJ2-7, with 7 nucleotides matching TRBD1. Losses at the gene ends were 6 bases for V and 2 bases for J; bases not matched to a gene: 10. The CDR3 loop spans 15 amino acids. Germline CDR1 reads SNHLY; CDR2 reads FYNNEI. The CDR3 nucleotides are TGTGCCAGCAGCTACGGTCGGACAGGCCCCTACGAGCAGTACTTC. Its protein product is CASSYGRTGPYEQYF.

J is TRBJ2-7 and V is TRBV14; 7 bases are shared with TRBD1. The germline V gene has CDR1 SGHDN and CDR2 FVKESK. V shed 2 bases and J 0 bases; nucleotides not matched to a gene: 7. CDR3 length: 16 residues. CDR3: CASSQYGQVPSYEQYF. CDR3 coding DNA: TGTGCCAGCAGCCAATACGGACAGGTTCCCTCCTACGAGCAGTACTTC.

The chain recombines TRBV25-1 with TRBJ2-7; a weak D match, TRBD2 (6 bases). CDR3 size: 17 residues. V was pared by 1 base and J by 0 bases, with 16 bases between. Germline V gene data show CDR1 as MGHDK and CDR2 as SYGVNS. CDR3 loop: CASSEFGGRRSSYEQYF. DNA for the CDR3: TGTGCCAGCAGTGAATTTGGGGGGAGACGCAGCTCCTACGAGCAGTACTTC.